These 6 T cell receptor beta chains came from one sample sequenced in a study of blood T cells in healthy people across ages. A sample-barcoded 5' primer and a J-beta primer mix were used in a second PCR of roughly 6 to 11 cycles. One entry per CDR3 protein results from TCRdb running MiXCR on the 5' RACE reads. The data show some 790,000 distinct CDR3 sequences, with 29% seen just once and 17% held by the top ten. Sequenced material: blood. These receptors came from a woman aged 80 or over in good health.

Many counts were recorded for this clonotype. The CDR3 sequence is CASSERGQDLGTDTQYF. The CDR3 nucleotides are TGTGCCAGCAGCGAGCGGGGACAAGATTTAGGGACAGATACGCAGTATTTT. The chain carries TRBV3-1 and TRBJ2-3, with D possibly matching TRBD2 (7 bases). V lost 5 bases and J 3 bases, leaving 21 bases between the germline ends. From germline, CDR1 is LGHDT and CDR2 YNNKEL (reference sequence). This CDR3 has 17 residues.

This clonotype appeared a few times. The chain joins TRBV25-1 to TRBJ2-1, with D possibly TRBD2 on 6 matching bases. Germline CDR1 MGHDK, CDR2 SYGVNS. CDR3 length: 16 residues. V was cut by 8 bases and J by 4 bases, with 21 bases left in between. This CDR3 is CASRQTGSSEYNEQFF. For the CDR3, the DNA is TGTGCCAGCCGACAAACTGGGTCTAGCGAGTACAATGAGCAGTTCTTC.

The gene calls are TRBV10-3 and TRBJ1-1, with D possibly being TRBD1 (6 bases). The CDR3 covers 14 residues. Trimming pared 0 bases from V and 4 bases from J, leaving 9 bases between. Germline CDR1 and CDR2: ENHRY and SYGVKD. Here the CDR3 reads CAISESQGTTEAFF. CDR3 DNA sequence: TGTGCCATCAGTGAGTCCCAGGGGACCACTGAAGCTTTCTTT.

In this sample, this clonotype turned up once. V gene TRBV20-1 combines with J gene TRBJ2-1; tentative D call: TRBD2 (7 bases). This CDR3 spans 14 amino acids. The V and J ends lost 8 bases and 5 bases respectively, with 19 bases between them. The germline gives CDR1 DFQATT, CDR2 SNEGSKA (reference sequence). In DNA, the CDR3 is TGCAGTACTGGGGCGGGGGCCCGTCACAATGAGCAGTTCTTC. Its translation is CSTGAGARHNEQFF.

About this clonotype: Being one base from a much bigger clone, this may be a read error. The V gene is TRBV9, the J gene TRBJ2-1; D tentatively reads TRBD1 or TRBD2 (5 bases each). The germline CDR1 and CDR2 sequences are SGDLS and YYNGEE. This CDR3 is built from 16 residues. V lost 0 bases to trimming and J lost 4 bases, with 14 bases between them. The CDR3 here is CASSVAGVRGYNEQFF. DNA for the CDR3: TGTGCCAGCAGCGTAGCTGGGGTGAGGGGTTACAATGAGCAGTTCTTC. The variable domain in full, completed from reference TRBV9 and TRBJ2-1, reads DSGVTQTPKHLITATGQRVTLRCSPRSGDLSVYWYQQSLDQGLQFLIQYYNGEERAKGNILERFSAQQFPDLHSELNLSSLELGDSALYFCASSVAGVRGYNEQFFGPGTRLTVL.

In its sample, this clonotype was seen many times. The chain uses TRBV6-6 and TRBJ2-3, with 8 bases lining up with TRBD2. The V and J ends lost 2 bases and 3 bases, in that order; junction bases with no gene match: 10. The CDR3 is made up of 17 amino acids. Germline lookup yields CDR1 MNHNY and CDR2 SVGAGI (reference sequence). The CDR3 here is CASSYDASGGPTDTQYF. For the CDR3, the DNA is TGTGCCAGCAGTTACGATGCCAGCGGGGGCCCGACAGATACGCAGTATTTT.